The 16 T cell receptor beta chains below all came from one sample that was sequenced in a study of T cell responses to AZD1222 COVID-19 vaccine. The method was immunoSEQ multiplex PCR; TCRdb's version includes in-frame clones alone and lacks a portion of them. The repertoire has around 120,000 clones, around 94% of them found once; the top ten carry under 3.5%. The material sequenced was peripheral blood, taken on day 0 of AZD1222 vaccination. These receptors came from an adult in good health.

The chain recombines TRBV25-1 with TRBJ1-4; weak D call: TRBD1 (5 bases). Trimming shortened V by 8 bases and J by 3 bases, and 16 bases separated the two germline ends. The CDR3 is 15 residues long. Per the germline V gene, CDR1 is MGHDK and CDR2 is SYGVNS. The CDR3 DNA reads as TGTGCCAGCGCCCTGGGGCAGGCCTCTAATGAAAAACTGTTTTTT. Translation: CASALGQASNEKLFF.

The V call is TRBV6-1, the J call TRBJ2-2, with D perhaps being TRBD1 or TRBD2 (5 bases each). The CDR3 spans 15 residues. V was cut by 3 bases and J by 3 bases, with 11 bases left in between. Germline lookup yields CDR1 MNHNS and CDR2 SASEGT. CDR3 sequence reads: CASSDDGTHTGELFF. The CDR3 region has the DNA TGTGCCAGCAGTGACGACGGGACCCACACCGGGGAGCTGTTTTTT.

The chain employs TRBV19 and TRBJ2-1; D assignment may be TRBD1 or TRBD2 (7 bases each). V lost 10 bases and J 8 bases, leaving 18 bases between the germline ends. The CDR3 sequence is 13 residues long. Germline assignment: CDR1 LNHDA and CDR2 SQIVND (reference sequence). This CDR3 is CATRGRAPDEQFF. In nucleotides, the CDR3 is TGTGCCACCAGGGGGAGGGCCCCGGATGAGCAGTTCTTC.

The V call is TRBV5-1, the J call TRBJ2-1, with 7 bases that match TRBD2. V lost 5 bases and J lost 3; bases outside the gene matches: 20. Germline CDR1 reads SGHRS; CDR2 reads YFSETQ. The CDR3 contains 19 residues. The CDR3 sequence: CASRKRAGTGLEDYNEQFF. The DNA for the CDR3 is TGCGCCAGCAGAAAAAGGGCCGGAACAGGACTAGAGGACTACAATGAGCAGTTCTTC.

This clone was seen a single time. The chain is built from TRBV24-1 and TRBJ1-5, with 11 bases fitting TRBD1. V dropped 5 bases and J dropped 5; count of bases not matched to a gene: 4. Germline lookup yields CDR1 KGHDR and CDR2 SFDVKD. This CDR3 contains 15 residues. This CDR3 is CATSVGTGGDQPQHF. For the CDR3, the DNA is TGTGCCACCAGTGTCGGGACAGGGGGGGATCAGCCCCAGCATTTT.

The chain recombines TRBV28 with TRBJ2-2; TRBD2 matches at 11 bases. The CDR3 is 18 amino acids. CDR1 and CDR2 (germline): MDHEN, SYDVKM. Germline trimming cut 2 bases from V and 4 bases from J; bases unmatched to any gene: 9. The CDR3 sequence: CASSLRRTSGPPTGELFF. The CDR3 DNA sequence: TGTGCCAGCAGTTTACGGCGGACTAGCGGGCCACCCACCGGGGAGCTGTTTTTT.

The gene calls are TRBV6-6 and TRBJ1-1, with 8 bases identical to TRBD1. This CDR3 has 13 residues. Trimming took 4 bases from V and 6 from J; bases not matched to a gene: 4. Per the germline V gene, CDR1 is MNHNY and CDR2 is SVGAGI (reference sequence). CDR3 region: CASSLQGVAEAFF. In DNA form, the CDR3 reads TGTGCCAGCAGTTTACAGGGGGTCGCTGAAGCTTTCTTT.

The chain has TRBV3-1 (or the pseudogene TRBV3-2) and TRBJ1-3; D unresolved. Germline V lookup: CDR1 LGHDT, CDR2 YNNKEL (reference sequence). Trimming took 3 bases from V and 1 from J, leaving 4 bases between them. The CDR3 spans 13 residues. The CDR3 DNA sequence: TGTGCCAGCAGCCATAGTTCTGGAAACACCATATATTTT. Its translation is CASSHSSGNTIYF.

A note on this clone: A read error may account for a junction end that differs from germline. The chain joins TRBV13 to TRBJ1-2, with 8 bases lining up with TRBD1. In germline, CDR1 is PRHDT, CDR2 FYEKMQ (reference sequence). The CDR3 has 14 amino acids. The CDR3 region has the DNA TGTGCCAGCAGCTCGGACAGGGACCCCTCCCCCTTACTTTTC. It translates to CASSSDRDPSPLLF.

The chain has TRBV4-1 and TRBJ2-7, with D possibly being TRBD2 (6 bases). The V end lost 0 bases, the J end lost 2 bases, and 11 bases lay between the germline ends. The CDR3 runs to 15 residues. Germline V CDR1 and CDR2: MGHRA, YSYEKL. The CDR3 region is CASSQEGGAPYEQYF. In DNA, the CDR3 is TGCGCCAGCAGCCAAGAAGGAGGGGCCCCCTACGAGCAGTACTTC.

The chain couples TRBV5-6 to TRBJ1-5, with 8 bases identical to TRBD1. The junction had 3 bases not matched to a gene; V was cut back by 6 bases and J by 1 base. CDR3 length: 14 amino acids. Germline loops: CDR1 SGHDT, CDR2 YYEEEE. The CDR3 loop is CASTTGGSNQPQHF. CDR3 bases: TGTGCCAGCACCACAGGGGGGAGCAATCAGCCCCAGCATTTT.

The genes are TRBV27 and TRBJ1-5; 9 nucleotides agree with TRBD1. From germline, CDR1 is MNHEY and CDR2 SMNVEV (reference sequence). CDR3 length equals 14 residues. With V trimmed by 6 bases and J by 4 bases, 4 bases remained unmatched. The DNA for the CDR3 is TGTGCCAGCAGATCCGGGACAGGGAATCAGCCCCAGCATTTT. Protein product: CASRSGTGNQPQHF.

The chain recombines TRBV9 with TRBJ1-1; D is unresolved. The CDR3 is 14 residues long. V was shortened by 0 bases and J by 2 bases, with 8 bases between the two germline ends. In germline, CDR1 is SGDLS, CDR2 YYNGEE. The chain's CDR3 is CASSVEGRNTEAFF. CDR3 bases: TGTGCCAGCAGCGTAGAAGGCAGAAACACTGAAGCTTTCTTT. The entire variable domain, with the rest obtained from reference TRBV9 and TRBJ1-1, is as follows: DSGVTQTPKHLITATGQRVTLRCSPRSGDLSVYWYQQSLDQGLQFLIQYYNGEERAKGNILERFSAQQFPDLHSELNLSSLELGDSALYFCASSVEGRNTEAFFGQGTRLTVV.

This clone has a handful of counts. The V and J genes are TRBV6-2 or TRBV6-3 and TRBJ1-5; a possible D gene is TRBD1 (6 bases). The germline gives CDR1 MNHEY, CDR2 SVGEGT. Trimming stripped 4 bases from V and 6 bases from J, with 13 bases between. CDR3 length: 14 amino acids. This chain's CDR3 is CASSLGWGLQPQHF. CDR3 DNA: TGTGCCAGCAGTTTAGGATGGGGGCTTCAGCCCCAGCATTTT.

The rearrangement links TRBV15 to TRBJ2-3; D may be TRBD1 (5 bases). This CDR3 is 15 amino acids long. Per germline, CDR1 LNHNV and CDR2 YYDKDF (reference sequence). Trimming pared 1 base from V and 0 bases from J, leaving 8 bases between. DNA for the CDR3: TGTGCCACCAGCAGAGGACAGAGTAGCACAGATACGCAGTATTTT. Residues: CATSRGQSSTDTQYF.

The chain joins TRBV28 to TRBJ2-5; D gene unclear. Germline CDR1 and CDR2: MDHEN and SYDVKM. V lost 3 bases to trimming and J lost 2 bases, with 4 bases between them. The CDR3 length is 12 residues. The CDR3 DNA sequence: TGTGCCAGCAGTTTCTGGCAAGAGACCCAGTACTTC. As protein: CASSFWQETQYF.